One and the same sample provided the 6 T cell receptor beta chains below, sequenced in a study of T cell repertoires in cytomegalovirus infection. A single record per CDR3 protein comes from TCRdb applying MiXCR to the reads. The table includes roughly 860,000 distinct CDR3 sequences, approximately 32% detected once. These receptors have no identified antigens. The specimen was cultured CD8+ T cells from PBMCs, collected from culture after CMV antigen stimulation. The receptors derive from a human donor in good health (CMV status not recorded). Some clones in this sample may be carry-over from other donors' samples.

In the case of this clonotype: Sequence at one end of the junction differs from germline and may be a read error. This chain uses TRBV10-3 with TRBJ1-5, with 9 bases lining up with TRBD1. From germline, CDR1 is ENHRY and CDR2 SYGVKD. The CDR3 sequence is 16 residues long. This CDR3 reads CAVSAGRQGVNQPQHF. CDR3 nucleotides: TGTGCCGTCAGCGCAGGCAGACAGGGGGTCAATCAGCCCCAGCATTTT.

This chain connects TRBV19 to TRBJ1-5; tentative D call: TRBD1 (5 bases). The CDR3 loop spans 16 amino acids. The V end lost 1 base, the J end lost 1 base, and 11 bases lay between the germline ends. Germline loops: CDR1 LNHDA, CDR2 SQIVND (reference sequence). CDR3 region: CASSIVGGLSNQPQHF. Here the CDR3 DNA reads TGTGCCAGTAGTATAGTTGGGGGATTAAGCAATCAGCCCCAGCATTTT. Full variable domain (missing parts from reference TRBV19 and TRBJ1-5): DGGITQSPKYLFRKEGQNVTLSCEQNLNHDAMYWYRQDPGQGLRLIYYSQIVNDFQKGDIAEGYSVSREKKESFPLTVTSAQKNPTAFYLCASSIVGGLSNQPQHFGDGTRLSIL.

V is TRBV28 and J is TRBJ2-7; no reliable D call. In germline, CDR1 is MDHEN, CDR2 SYDVKM. Trimming cost V 0 bases and J 2 bases, with 17 bases left between them. This CDR3 is 17 amino acids long. The CDR3 reads CASSLCRGSGGAYEQYV. The CDR3 nucleotides read TGTGCCAGCAGTTTATGCAGAGGTAGTGGTGGTGCCTACGAGCAGTACGTC.

In its sample, this clonotype was seen a few times. This chain uses TRBV6-6 with TRBJ2-5, with TRBD2 identical over 10 bases. After removal of 1 base from V and 1 base from J, the junction contained 3 bases not matched to a gene. Germline V gene data show CDR1 as MNHNY and CDR2 as SVGAGI (reference sequence). This CDR3 has 16 amino acids. Written as DNA, the CDR3 is TGTGCCAGCAGTTACTTAGCGGGGGGACCCCAAGAGACCCAGTACTTC. It is translated as CASSYLAGGPQETQYF.

V and J are TRBV27 and TRBJ1-1, with D hard to call. The CDR3 sequence is 14 residues long. From germline, CDR1 is MNHEY and CDR2 SMNVEV (reference sequence). Trimming left V 5 bases short and J 7 bases short, with 17 bases between. CDR3 sequence: CASSKTPGRVEAFF. CDR3 bases: TGTGCCAGCAGTAAGACACCTGGACGTGTTGAAGCTTTCTTT.

CDR3 sequence: CASSQGGVGYTF. The CDR3 nucleotides read TGTGCCAGCAGCCAGGGTGGTGTTGGCTACACCTTC. This rearrangement joins TRBV5-6 to TRBJ1-2; a possible D gene is TRBD1 (5 bases). CDR3 size: 12 residues. Germline loops: CDR1 SGHDT, CDR2 YYEEEE. Trimming shortened V by 4 bases and J by 7 bases, and 11 bases separated the two germline ends. The whole variable domain, filled in from reference TRBV5-6 and TRBJ1-2, reads DAGVTQSPTHLIKTRGQQVTLRCSPKSGHDTVSWYQQALGQGPQFIFQYYEEEERQRGNFPDRFSGHQFPNYSSELNVNALLLGDSALYLCASSQGGVGYTFGSGTRLTVV.